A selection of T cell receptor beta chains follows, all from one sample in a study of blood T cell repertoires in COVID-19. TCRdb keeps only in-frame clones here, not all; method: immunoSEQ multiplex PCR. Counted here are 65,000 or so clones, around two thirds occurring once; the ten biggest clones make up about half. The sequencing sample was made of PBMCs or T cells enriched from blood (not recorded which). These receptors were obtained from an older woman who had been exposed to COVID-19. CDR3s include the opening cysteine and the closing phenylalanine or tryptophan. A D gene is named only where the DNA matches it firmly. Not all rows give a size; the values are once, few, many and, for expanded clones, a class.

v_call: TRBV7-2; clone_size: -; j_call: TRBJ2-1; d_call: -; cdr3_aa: CASSAGSLKGEQFF; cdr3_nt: TGTGCCAGCAGCGCCGGGAGCCTCAAGGGTGAGCAGTTCTTC
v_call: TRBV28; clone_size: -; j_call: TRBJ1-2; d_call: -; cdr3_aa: CASSLWGGDYGYTF; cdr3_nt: TGTGCCAGCAGTTTATGGGGAGGGGACTATGGCTACACCTTC
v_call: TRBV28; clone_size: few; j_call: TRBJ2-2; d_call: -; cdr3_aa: CASTRSGTGELFF; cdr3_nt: TGTGCCAGCACCCGTAGTGGCACCGGGGAGCTGTTTTTT
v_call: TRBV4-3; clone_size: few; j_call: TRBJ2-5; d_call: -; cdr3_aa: CASSQDRVETQYF; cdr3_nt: TGCGCCAGCAGCCAAGACAGGGTAGAGACCCAGTACTTC
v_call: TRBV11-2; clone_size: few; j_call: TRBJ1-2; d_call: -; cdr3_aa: CASSLDVGGLRRRAYGYTF; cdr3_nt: TGTGCCAGCAGCTTAGATGTGGGCGGGCTCAGGCGACGGGCTTATGGCTACACCTTC
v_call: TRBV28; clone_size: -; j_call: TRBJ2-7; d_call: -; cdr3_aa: CASSLHYEQYF; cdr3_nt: TGTGCCAGCAGTTTACACTACGAGCAGTACTTC
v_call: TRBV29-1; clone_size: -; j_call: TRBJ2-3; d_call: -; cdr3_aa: CSVEKGTDTQYF; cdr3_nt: TGCAGCGTTGAGAAGGGGACAGATACGCAGTATTTT
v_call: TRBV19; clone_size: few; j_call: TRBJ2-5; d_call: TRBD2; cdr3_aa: CASSIPGGASKTQYF; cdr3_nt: TGTGCCAGTAGTATACCCGGGGGGGCGTCGAAGACCCAGTACTTC
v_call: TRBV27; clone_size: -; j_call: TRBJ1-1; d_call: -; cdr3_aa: CANNQGMNTEAFF; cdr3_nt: TGTGCCAACAACCAGGGGATGAACACTGAAGCTTTCTTT
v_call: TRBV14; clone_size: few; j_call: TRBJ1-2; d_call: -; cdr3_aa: CASSQDTGNYGYTF; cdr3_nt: TGTGCCAGCAGCCAAGATACAGGCAACTATGGCTACACCTTC
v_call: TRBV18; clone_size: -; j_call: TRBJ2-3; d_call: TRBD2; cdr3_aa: CASLSGRGGTDTQYF; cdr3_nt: TGTGCCAGCCTTAGCGGGAGAGGGGGCACAGATACGCAGTATTTT
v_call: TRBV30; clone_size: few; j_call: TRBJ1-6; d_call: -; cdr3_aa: CAWSALGLNSPLHF; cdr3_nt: TGTGCCTGGAGCGCGCTGGGGCTTAATTCACCCCTCCACTTT
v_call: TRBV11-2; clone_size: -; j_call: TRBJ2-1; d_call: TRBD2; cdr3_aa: CASSSGLSSGGYNEQFF; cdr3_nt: TGTGCCAGCAGCTCTGGCCTCTCTAGCGGGGGATACAATGAGCAGTTCTTC
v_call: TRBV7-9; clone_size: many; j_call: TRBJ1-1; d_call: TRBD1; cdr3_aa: CASSVGQLLEAFF; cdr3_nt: TGTGCCAGCAGCGTGGGACAGCTCTTGGAAGCTTTCTTT
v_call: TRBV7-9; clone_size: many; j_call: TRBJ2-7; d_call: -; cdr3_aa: CASTGRGQSSYEQYF; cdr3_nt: TGTGCCAGCACAGGGCGGGGACAGAGCTCCTACGAGCAGTACTTC
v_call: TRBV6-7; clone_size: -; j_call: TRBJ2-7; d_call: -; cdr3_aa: CASSPPGHGLIYEQYF; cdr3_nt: TGTGCCAGCAGCCCTCCAGGACACGGGCTAATCTACGAGCAGTACTTC
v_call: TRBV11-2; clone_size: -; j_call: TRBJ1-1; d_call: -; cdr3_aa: CASSFGGGALDEAFF; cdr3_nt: TGTGCCAGCAGCTTTGGGGGGGGCGCGCTCGATGAAGCTTTCTTT
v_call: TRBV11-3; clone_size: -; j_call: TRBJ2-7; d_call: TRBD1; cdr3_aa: CASSSTGLEQYF; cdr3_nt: TGTGCCAGCAGCTCGACAGGGCTCGAGCAGTACTTC
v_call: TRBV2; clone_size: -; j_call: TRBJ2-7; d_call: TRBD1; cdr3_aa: CASSASPGQDYEQYF; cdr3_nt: TGTGCCAGCAGTGCCTCCCCGGGACAGGACTACGAGCAGTACTTC
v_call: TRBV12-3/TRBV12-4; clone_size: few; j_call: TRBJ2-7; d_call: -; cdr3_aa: CASRATGTYEQYF; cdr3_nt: TGTGCCAGCAGAGCTACAGGAACCTACGAGCAGTACTTC
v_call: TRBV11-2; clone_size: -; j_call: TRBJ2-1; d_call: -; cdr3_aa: CASSLGLEGFEQFF; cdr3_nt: TGTGCCAGCAGCTTAGGACTGGAGGGATTTGAGCAGTTCTTC
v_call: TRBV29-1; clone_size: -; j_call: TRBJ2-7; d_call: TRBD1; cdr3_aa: CSVAQGAYEQYF; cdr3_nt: TGCAGCGTCGCACAGGGGGCCTACGAGCAGTACTTC
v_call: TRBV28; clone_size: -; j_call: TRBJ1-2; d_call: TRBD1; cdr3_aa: CAVPMGQGEGYTF; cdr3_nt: TGTGCCGTTCCTATGGGACAGGGGGAGGGCTACACCTTC
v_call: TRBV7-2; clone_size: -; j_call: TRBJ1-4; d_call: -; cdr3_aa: CASSLGSGNEKLFF; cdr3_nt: TGTGCCAGCAGCTTAGGCTCAGGAAATGAAAAACTGTTTTTT
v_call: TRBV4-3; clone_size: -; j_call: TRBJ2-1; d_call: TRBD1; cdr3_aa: CASSQEGTGARNEQFF; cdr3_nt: TGCGCCAGCAGCCAAGAGGGGACAGGGGCGCGGAATGAGCAGTTCTTC
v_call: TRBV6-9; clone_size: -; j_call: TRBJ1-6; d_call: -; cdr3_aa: CASSYSGDIDSPLHF; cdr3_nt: TGTGCCAGCAGTTACAGTGGGGACATAGATTCACCCCTCCACTTT
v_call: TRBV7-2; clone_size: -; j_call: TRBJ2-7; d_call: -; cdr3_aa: CASNSTPGYEQYF; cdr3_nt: TGTGCCAGCAACTCCACCCCGGGCTACGAGCAGTACTTC
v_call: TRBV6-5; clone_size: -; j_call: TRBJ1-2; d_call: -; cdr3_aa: CASSRVGYGYTF; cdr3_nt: TGTGCCAGCAGCCGGGTTGGCTATGGCTACACCTTC
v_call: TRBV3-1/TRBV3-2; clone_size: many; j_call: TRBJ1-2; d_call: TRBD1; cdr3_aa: CASEGQTVSYGYTF; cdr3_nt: TGTGCCAGCGAGGGACAGACCGTCTCCTATGGCTACACCTTC
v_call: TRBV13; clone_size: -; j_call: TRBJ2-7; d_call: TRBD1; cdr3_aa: CASRYRDSVYEQYF; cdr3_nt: TGTGCCAGCAGATACCGGGACAGCGTCTACGAGCAGTACTTC
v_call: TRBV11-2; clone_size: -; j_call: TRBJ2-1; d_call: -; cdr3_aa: CASNDFTSVSYNEQFF; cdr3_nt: TGTGCCAGCAACGATTTTACGAGCGTGTCCTACAATGAGCAGTTCTTC
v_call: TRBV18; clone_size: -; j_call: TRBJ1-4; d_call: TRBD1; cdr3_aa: CASSLQGAEKLFF; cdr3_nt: TGTGCCAGCTCCCTACAGGGGGCTGAAAAACTGTTTTTT
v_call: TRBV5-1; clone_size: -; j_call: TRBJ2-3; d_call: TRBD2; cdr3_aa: CASSLSGGARDTQYF; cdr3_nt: TGCGCCAGCAGCTTGAGCGGGGGGGCCAGAGATACGCAGTATTTT
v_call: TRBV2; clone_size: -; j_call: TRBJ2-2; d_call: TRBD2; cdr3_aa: CASTIMTSGYTGELFF; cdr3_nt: TGTGCCAGCACTATCATGACTAGCGGATACACCGGGGAGCTGTTTTTT
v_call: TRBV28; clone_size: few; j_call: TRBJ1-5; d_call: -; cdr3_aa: CASSFGHQPQHF; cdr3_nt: TGTGCCAGCAGTTTCGGTCATCAGCCCCAGCATTTT
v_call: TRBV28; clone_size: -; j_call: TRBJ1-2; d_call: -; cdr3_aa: CASSGGAWYGYTF; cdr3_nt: TGTGCCAGCAGTGGGGGGGCTTGGTATGGCTACACCTTC
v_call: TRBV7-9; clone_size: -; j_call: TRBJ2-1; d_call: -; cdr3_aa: CASSSTGKNEQFF; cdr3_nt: TGTGCCAGCAGCTCCACGGGGAAGAATGAGCAGTTCTTC
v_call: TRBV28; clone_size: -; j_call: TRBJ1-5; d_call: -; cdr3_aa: CASSTDYSNQPQHF; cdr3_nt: TGTGCCAGCAGCACTGACTATAGCAATCAGCCCCAGCATTTT
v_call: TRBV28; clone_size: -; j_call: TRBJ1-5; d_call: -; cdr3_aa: CASSSSGTSNSQPQHF; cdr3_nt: TGTGCCAGCAGTTCCTCCGGGACATCAAATTCACAGCCCCAGCATTTT
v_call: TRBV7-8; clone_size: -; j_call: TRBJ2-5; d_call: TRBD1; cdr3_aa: CASSPRGLETQYF; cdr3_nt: TGTGCCAGCAGCCCAAGGGGGCTGGAGACCCAGTACTTC
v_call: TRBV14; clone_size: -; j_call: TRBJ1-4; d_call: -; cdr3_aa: CASSRQVNEKLFF; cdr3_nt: TGTGCCAGCAGCAGGCAGGTGAATGAAAAACTGTTTTTT
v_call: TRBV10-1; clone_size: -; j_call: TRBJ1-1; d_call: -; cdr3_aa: CASSESTRREAFF; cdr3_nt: TGCGCCAGCAGTGAGTCGACTCGAAGGGAAGCTTTCTTT
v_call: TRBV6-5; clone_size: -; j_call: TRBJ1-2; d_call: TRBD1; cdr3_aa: CASSSIPGTGVRSTF; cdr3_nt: TGTGCCAGCAGCTCGATCCCCGGGACAGGGGTTAGATCCACCTTC
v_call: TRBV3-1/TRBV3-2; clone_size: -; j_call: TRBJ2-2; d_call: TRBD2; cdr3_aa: CASSPEYGLAGEGELFF; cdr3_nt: TGTGCCAGCAGCCCTGAATATGGACTAGCCGGAGAGGGGGAGCTGTTTTTT
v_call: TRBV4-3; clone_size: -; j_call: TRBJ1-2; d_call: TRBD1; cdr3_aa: CASSQVGQGASGYTF; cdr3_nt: TGCGCCAGCAGCCAAGTAGGACAGGGGGCGAGTGGCTACACCTTC
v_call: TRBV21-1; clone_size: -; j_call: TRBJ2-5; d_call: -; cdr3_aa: CASSAGLAGETQYF; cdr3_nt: TGTGCCAGCAGCGCGGGACTAGCGGGAGAGACCCAGTACTTC
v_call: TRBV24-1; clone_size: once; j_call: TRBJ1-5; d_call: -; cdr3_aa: CATSDSGNYQPQHF; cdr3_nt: TGTGCCACCAGTGACTCCGGGAACTATCAGCCCCAGCATTTT
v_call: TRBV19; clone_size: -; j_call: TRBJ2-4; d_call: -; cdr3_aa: CASHAGAPNIQYF; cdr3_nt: TGTGCCAGCCACGCAGGCGCTCCTAACATTCAGTACTTC
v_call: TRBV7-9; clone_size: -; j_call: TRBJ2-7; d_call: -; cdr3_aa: CASSLTGNEQYF; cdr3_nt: TGTGCCAGCAGCTTAACAGGGAACGAGCAGTACTTC
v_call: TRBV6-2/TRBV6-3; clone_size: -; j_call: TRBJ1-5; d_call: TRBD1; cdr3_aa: CASSYDRVWNQPQHF; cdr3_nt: TGTGCCAGCAGTTATGACAGGGTGTGGAATCAGCCCCAGCATTTT
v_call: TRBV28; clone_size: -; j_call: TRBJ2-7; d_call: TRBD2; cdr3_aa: CASSLSGRAYEQYF; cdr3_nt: TGTGCCAGCAGTTTGAGCGGGAGGGCCTACGAGCAGTACTTC
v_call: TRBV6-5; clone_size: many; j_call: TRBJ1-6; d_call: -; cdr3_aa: CASSYSSSGRNSPLHF; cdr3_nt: TGTGCCAGCAGTTACTCGTCTTCAGGGCGAAATTCACCCCTCCACTTT
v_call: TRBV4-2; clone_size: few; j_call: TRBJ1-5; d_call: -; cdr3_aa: CASSQEGQNNQPQHF; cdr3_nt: TGTGCCAGCAGCCAAGAGGGACAAAACAATCAGCCCCAGCATTTT
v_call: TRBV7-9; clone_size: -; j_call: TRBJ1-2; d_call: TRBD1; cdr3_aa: CASSPQGVPYGYTF; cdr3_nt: TGTGCCAGCAGCCCACAGGGGGTTCCCTATGGCTACACCTTC
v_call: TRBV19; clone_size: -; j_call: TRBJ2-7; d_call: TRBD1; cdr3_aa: CASTIQGATYEQYF; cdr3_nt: TGTGCCAGTACTATACAGGGGGCAACTTACGAGCAGTACTTC
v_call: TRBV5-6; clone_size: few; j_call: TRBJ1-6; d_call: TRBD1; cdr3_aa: CASSLGQGVGSPLHF; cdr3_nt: TGTGCCAGCAGCTTGGGACAGGGGGTAGGTTCACCCCTCCACTTT
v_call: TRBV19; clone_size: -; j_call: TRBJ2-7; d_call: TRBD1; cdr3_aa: CASSIKGGENYEQYF; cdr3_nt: TGTGCCAGTAGTATAAAAGGGGGCGAAAACTACGAGCAGTACTTC
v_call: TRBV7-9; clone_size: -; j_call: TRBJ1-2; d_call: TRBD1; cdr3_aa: CASSLTGGRGGYTF; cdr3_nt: TGTGCCAGCAGCCTGACAGGGGGCCGGGGTGGCTACACCTTC
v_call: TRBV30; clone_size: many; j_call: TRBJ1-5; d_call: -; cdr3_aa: CAWAMVGRNQPQHF; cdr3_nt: TGTGCCTGGGCCATGGTGGGGCGCAATCAGCCCCAGCATTTT